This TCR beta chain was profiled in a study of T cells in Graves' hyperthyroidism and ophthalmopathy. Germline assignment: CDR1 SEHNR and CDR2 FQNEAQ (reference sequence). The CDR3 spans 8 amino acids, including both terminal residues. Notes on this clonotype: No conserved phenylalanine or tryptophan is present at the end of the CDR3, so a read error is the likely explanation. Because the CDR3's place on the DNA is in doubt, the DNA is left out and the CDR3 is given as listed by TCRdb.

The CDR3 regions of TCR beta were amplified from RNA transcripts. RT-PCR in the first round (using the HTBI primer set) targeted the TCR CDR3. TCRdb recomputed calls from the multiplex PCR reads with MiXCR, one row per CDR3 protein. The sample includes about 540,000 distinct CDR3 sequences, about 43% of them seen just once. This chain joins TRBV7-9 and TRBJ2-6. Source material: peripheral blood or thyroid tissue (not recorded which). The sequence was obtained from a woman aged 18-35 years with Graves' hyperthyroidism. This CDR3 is CASSPEAV.